Sequencing of this T cell receptor beta chain was carried out in a study of sequential checkpoint blockade in melanoma. Measured with immunoSEQ multiplex PCR; TCRdb has only the in-frame clones, and not every one. Of roughly 20,000 clones listed, over 70% are singletons. Treatment reported: randomized to nivolumab then ipilimumab (arm A) or the reverse (arm B). The source was CD8+ T cells sorted from blood (inferred from file names), collected from a patient given nivolumab and ipilimumab in sequence. This receptor was obtained from a human donor with melanoma.

The CDR3 region has the DNA TGTGCCAGCAGTGAAGGGCCACCTGATGGCTACACCTTC. It encodes CASSEGPPDGYTF. The chain combines TRBV2 with TRBJ1-2; no clear D gene. The ends were cut back, 1 base at V and 6 bases at J, with 9 bases in the middle. The CDR3 spans 13 residues. Germline lookup yields CDR1 SNHLY and CDR2 FYNNEI.